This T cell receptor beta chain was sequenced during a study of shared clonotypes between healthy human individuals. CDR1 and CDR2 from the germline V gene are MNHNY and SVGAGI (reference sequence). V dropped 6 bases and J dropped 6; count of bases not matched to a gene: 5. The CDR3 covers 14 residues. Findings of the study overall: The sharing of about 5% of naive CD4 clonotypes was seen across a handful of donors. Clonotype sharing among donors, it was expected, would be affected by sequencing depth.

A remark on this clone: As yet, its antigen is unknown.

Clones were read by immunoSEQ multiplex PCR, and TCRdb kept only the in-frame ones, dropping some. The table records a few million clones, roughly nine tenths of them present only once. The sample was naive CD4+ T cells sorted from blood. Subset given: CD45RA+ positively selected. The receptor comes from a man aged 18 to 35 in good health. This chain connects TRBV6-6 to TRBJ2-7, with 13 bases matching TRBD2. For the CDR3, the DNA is TGTGCCAGCAGCCGGACTAGCGGGAGATTCGAGCAGTACTTC. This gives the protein CASSRTSGRFEQYF.